This TCR beta chain was observed in a study of cytomegalovirus exposure and HLA in healthy donors. With 3 bases removed from V and 5 bases from J, the gap between germline ends came to 26 bases. The CDR3 spans 18 residues. CDR1 is SGDLS, CDR2 YYNGEE, per germline. Amplification used 60 Vbeta primers and 13 Jbeta primers. Assay used: immunoSEQ multiplex PCR; TCRdb lists only in-frame clones, some missing. The data contain some 130,000 clones, roughly 75% of them singletons. The material sequenced was PBMCs. The chain recombines TRBV9 with TRBJ2-5, with D possibly matching TRBD1 (7 bases). The sequence derives from a man in his thirties or forties in good health. Here the CDR3 reads CASSAQEEGQWGWETQYF. The CDR3 DNA sequence: TGTGCCAGCAGCGCGCAAGAGGAGGGACAGTGGGGTTGGGAGACCCAGTACTTC.